Listed here are 10 T cell receptor beta chains from one sample, sequenced in a study of tumor-infiltrating lymphocytes in primary liver carcinoma. Using a constant-region primer together with ProtoScript II reverse transcriptase, TCR beta cDNA was made from around 500 ng of total RNA. It was through three nested multiplex PCR rounds of slightly modified ARM-PCR that TCR beta libraries arose. TRBV1-TRBV30 forward primers and a C-beta reverse primer were used in the first two PCR rounds, which each ran for ten to eleven cycles. Using its own MiXCR run on the multiplex PCR reads, TCRdb lists one record per CDR3 protein. This table has over 45,000 distinct CDR3 sequences, about two thirds appearing once. Unsorted bulk tissue (roughly 17-32 mg) underwent RNA and DNA co-extraction. Specimen: liver tumor tissue from sampling region 5. As to subset: tumor region T5, tumor centre. The receptor source for this set is a man in his forties with primary liver carcinoma and hepatitis B virus infection.

This clonotype has just one count. The genes are TRBV6-1 and TRBJ2-3; D is undetermined. Trimming removed 4 bases from V and 4 bases from J, with 12 bases in between. The CDR3 runs 14 residues. Looked up from germline, CDR1 is MNHNS and CDR2 is SASEGT. CDR3 nucleotide sequence: TGTGCCAGCAGTGGCCAGGCTAATTCAGATACGCAGTATTTT. Amino acids: CASSGQANSDTQYF.

Notes on this clonotype: Because the CDR3 is missing its conserved closing phenylalanine or tryptophan, this is likely a read error. This chain joins TRBV12-5 and TRBJ2-2; D assignment may be TRBD1 or TRBD2 (6 bases each). Germline V CDR1 and CDR2: LGHNT, FRNRAP. There are 16 residues in the CDR3. Written as DNA, the CDR3 is TGCGCTAGTGGTCCTCCGGGGGCCACGGACACCGGGGAGCTGTTTTTG. Its translation: CASGPPGATDTGELFL.

This rearrangement joins TRBV10-3 to TRBJ1-4; 7 bases agree with TRBD1. Per germline, CDR1 ENHRY and CDR2 SYGVKD. The CDR3 length is 18 residues. The J segment lost 8 bases and the V segment lost 0 bases, leaving 15 bases of the junction unmatched. The CDR3 bases are TGTGCCATCAGTGAGTCGGTCCCGGGACAGAGCTTAAACGAAAAACTGTTTTTT. Translating gives CAISESVPGQSLNEKLFF.

Of note for this clonotype: No conserved phenylalanine or tryptophan is present at the end of the CDR3, so a read error is the likely explanation. The limits of the CDR3 on the DNA are not certain, so only TCRdb's listed CDR3 is given. This sequence joins TRBV11-2 and TRBJ2-1; the listed D gene, TRBD2, was not tested against the DNA. Germline loops: CDR1 SGHAT, CDR2 FQNNGV. The CDR3 numbers 14 amino acids, ends counted. CDR3 in amino acids: CASSSAAGGNEQLI.

The chain joins TRBV6-5 to TRBJ2-1, with TRBD2 identical over 11 bases. The CDR3 contains 16 residues. The germline V gene has CDR1 MNHEY and CDR2 SVGAGI. The CDR3 nucleotides read TGTACCATCAGTCCTACTAGCGGGAGAAATGACAATGAGCAGTTCTTC. Its protein product is CTISPTSGRNDNEQFF.

The V and J genes are TRBV11-2 and TRBJ2-3; 10 positions match TRBD2. V was clipped by 2 bases and J by 5 bases; unmatched bases: 13. There are 18 residues in the CDR3. Per germline, CDR1 SGHAT and CDR2 FQNNGV. The CDR3 bases are TGTGCCAGCAGCTTAACTACAAGCGGGGGGGCGGAGCGAGATACGCAGTATTTT. Protein product: CASSLTTSGGAERDTQYF.

This clonotype is medium-sized by share. This chain joins TRBV6-5 and TRBJ1-3; no definite D call. CDR3 length: 14 amino acids. V lost 6 bases and J lost 4, with 13 bases in between. Germline V CDR1 and CDR2: MNHEY, SVGAGI. The CDR3, as DNA: TGTGCCAGCAGACTAACGGCGGCAGGAAACACCATATATTTT. It translates to CASRLTAAGNTIYF.

In regard to this clonotype: Sequence at one end of the junction differs from germline and may be a read error. The chain links TRBV29-1 to TRBJ2-3, with 9 bases aligning to TRBD2. This CDR3 is 15 amino acids long. The germline V gene encodes CDR1 SQVTM and CDR2 ANQGSEA. CDR3 residues: CSVAVLAGFTDTQCF. The CDR3 bases are TGCAGCGTCGCTGTACTAGCGGGCTTCACAGATACGCAGTGTTTT.

A remark on this clonotype: Being one base from a much bigger clone, this may be a read error. The rearrangement uses TRBV30 and TRBJ2-7; D gene ambiguous. Germline CDR1 is GTSNPN and CDR2 is SVGIG (reference sequence). This CDR3 spans 13 amino acids. The CDR3 here is CGWSGEVYYEQYF. CDR3 DNA: TGTGGCTGGAGTGGTGAGGTGTACTACGAGCAGTACTTC.

A note on this clonotype: A read error may account for a junction end that differs from germline. The chain recombines TRBV6-1 with TRBJ2-5, with a possible D match to TRBD2 (5 bases). The germline gives CDR1 MNHNS, CDR2 SASEGT. This CDR3 region has 13 residues. CDR3 region: CASSPSPGETQHF. The CDR3 DNA sequence: TGTGCCAGTAGCCCAAGCCCCGGGGAGACCCAGCACTTC.